This entry lists 25 T cell receptor beta chains sequenced from one sample in a study of blood T cell repertoires in COVID-19. The protocol was immunoSEQ multiplex PCR, while the TCRdb copy is restricted to in-frame clones and leaves out a portion. The table records more than 250,000 clones, roughly 84% of them present only once. Sequencing was carried out using peripheral blood. The source of these receptors is a man aged 45-65 years with active or convalescent COVID-19.

The chain uses TRBV6-5 and TRBJ1-6, with D unresolved. Between the trimmed V and J ends, which lost 6 bases and 10 bases, there was a span of 13 bases. CDR3 length: 13 amino acids. Germline V lookup: CDR1 MNHEY, CDR2 SVGAGI. The CDR3 DNA reads TGTGCCAGCAGGCAGGAGGGTAACTCACCCCTCCACTTT. It is translated as CASRQEGNSPLHF.

The gene calls are TRBV4-2 and TRBJ1-6; 9 nucleotides match TRBD1. V was pared by 0 bases and J by 6 bases, with 0 bases of the junction left unmatched. The CDR3 contains 15 residues. Germline assignment: CDR1 LGHNA and CDR2 YNFKEQ. CDR3 sequence reads: CASSQETGGNSPLHF. CDR3 DNA sequence: TGTGCCAGCAGCCAAGAGACAGGGGGTAATTCACCCCTCCACTTT.

The chain uses TRBV5-1 and TRBJ1-2; D not resolved. V dropped 3 bases and J dropped 5 bases, with 5 bases sitting between them. The CDR3 is 11 amino acids. CDR1 and CDR2 from the germline V gene are SGHRS and YFSETQ. Written as DNA, the CDR3 is TGCGCCAGCAGCTCAGATTATGGCTACACCTTC. It is translated as CASSSDYGYTF.

This clone was recorded once. J is TRBJ2-3 and V is TRBV30; D call uncertain. The CDR3 consists of 15 residues. The V end lost 0 bases, the J end lost 0 bases, and 10 bases lay between the germline ends. The germline CDR1 and CDR2 sequences are GTSNPN and SVGIG (reference sequence). CDR3 region: CAWSVGRLSTDTQYF. The CDR3, as DNA: TGTGCCTGGAGTGTCGGTAGACTCAGCACAGATACGCAGTATTTT.

V is TRBV2 and J is TRBJ2-7; TRBD1 matches 8 bases. CDR3 length equals 14 residues. Germline V gene lookup returns CDR1 SNHLY and CDR2 FYNNEI. V dropped 3 bases and J dropped 3; count of bases not matched to a gene: 4. The CDR3 DNA follows: TGTGCCAGCAGTGAGCAGGGGGCGCACTACGAGCAGTACTTC. It translates to CASSEQGAHYEQYF.

The genes are TRBV10-1 and TRBJ1-4, with TRBD1 matching 8 bases. The CDR3 totals 22 residues. In germline, CDR1 is WNHNN, CDR2 SYGVQD (reference sequence). J was trimmed by 13 bases and V by 2 bases; bases with no gene match: 33. Here the CDR3 reads CASSEKGRSDRGARRRRKRLFF. The CDR3 region has the DNA TGCGCCAGCAGTGAGAAAGGAAGGAGCGACAGGGGCGCACGGAGAAGACGGAAAAGACTGTTTTTT.

The DNA of the CDR3 is TGTGCCAGCAGTCCGTACTTGCACCGGGACAGCTCTGGAAACACCATATATTTT. It is translated as CASSPYLHRDSSGNTIYF. This rearrangement joins TRBV6-6 to TRBJ1-3; 7 nucleotides align to TRBD1. Germline lookup yields CDR1 MNHNY and CDR2 SVGAGI (reference sequence). There are 18 residues in the CDR3. The V and J ends lost 5 bases and 0 bases, in that order; junction bases with no gene match: 13.

The J gene is TRBJ2-3, the V gene TRBV15, with 8 bases identical to TRBD2. The V gene's germline CDR1 is LNHNV and CDR2 YYDKDF (reference sequence). The CDR3 runs to 17 residues. V lost 3 bases to trimming and J lost 3 bases; unmatched junction nucleotides: 11. CDR3 bases: TGTGCCACCAGCAGTGGGGTCATGGCGGGGGGAACAGATACGCAGTATTTT. It codes for CATSSGVMAGGTDTQYF.

This clone was seen more than once but under ten times. The gene calls are TRBV2 and TRBJ1-6, with TRBD1 matching over 8 bases. The germline gives CDR1 SNHLY, CDR2 FYNNEI. The CDR3 consists of 16 residues. V was clipped by 7 bases and J by 0 bases; unmatched bases: 5. As DNA, the CDR3 is TGTGCCAGCACCCGGGACAGGAGCTCCTATAATTCACCCCTCCACTTT. It codes for CASTRDRSSYNSPLHF.

CDR3 coding DNA: TGTGCCAGCAGCGGAGAGGTGGGACTAGCGGGAGGCACCTACGAGCAGTACTTC. This sequence encodes CASSGEVGLAGGTYEQYF. The genes are TRBV9 and TRBJ2-7, with TRBD2 matching over 15 bases. The CDR3 extends over 18 amino acids. The germline V gene encodes CDR1 SGDLS and CDR2 YYNGEE. With V trimmed by 3 bases and J by 2 bases, 9 bases remained unmatched.

The chain combines TRBV5-4 with TRBJ2-2, with D possibly TRBD1 on 5 matching bases. The V gene lost 0 bases and the J gene lost 0 bases, with 9 bases spanning the gap. Germline V gene data show CDR1 as SGHNT and CDR2 as YYREEE (reference sequence). The CDR3 has 16 amino acids. CDR3 in DNA: TGTGCCAGCAGCTTGGAGGTGACAGCGAACACCGGGGAGCTGTTTTTT. Its translation: CASSLEVTANTGELFF.

V gene TRBV28 combines with J gene TRBJ2-2; a weak D match, TRBD2 (6 bases). The germline CDR1 and CDR2 sequences are MDHEN and SYDVKM. The CDR3 loop spans 15 amino acids. Between the trimmed V and J ends, which lost 8 bases and 4 bases, there was a span of 17 bases. This CDR3 is CASRVPGTPTGELFF. The CDR3 DNA is TGTGCCAGCCGGGTCCCCGGGACTCCCACCGGGGAGCTGTTTTTT.

The CDR3 bases are TGTGCCAGCAGTGATCTTAGCGGAGCCAAAAACATTCAGTACTTC. Translated: CASSDLSGAKNIQYF. This chain connects TRBV6-2 or TRBV6-3 to TRBJ2-4; D is perhaps TRBD2 (6 bases). Germline V gene lookup returns CDR1 MNHEY and CDR2 SVGEGT. This CDR3 is 15 amino acids long. V lost 5 bases, J lost 0 bases, and 11 bases lay in between.

The chain links TRBV5-6 to TRBJ2-7; 7 bases fit TRBD2. Germline trimming cut 2 bases from V and 3 bases from J; bases unmatched to any gene: 8. Germline lookup yields CDR1 SGHDT and CDR2 YYEEEE. This CDR3 spans 15 amino acids. This chain's CDR3 is CASSFRDYYHYEQYF. The DNA of the CDR3 is TGTGCCAGCAGCTTCCGGGACTATTATCACTACGAGCAGTACTTC. Drawing the rest from reference TRBV5-6 and TRBJ2-7, the complete variable domain is DAGVTQSPTHLIKTRGQQVTLRCSPKSGHDTVSWYQQALGQGPQFIFQYYEEEERQRGNFPDRFSGHQFPNYSSELNVNALLLGDSALYLCASSFRDYYHYEQYFGPGTRLTVT.

The CDR3 DNA reads as TGTGCCAGCAGTTCGCCAGGGGCGACTAGCGAAGGTTACGAGCAGTACTTC. It encodes CASSSPGATSEGYEQYF. This sequence joins TRBV28 and TRBJ2-7; TRBD2 agrees at 8 bases. Germline trimming cut 4 bases from V and 4 bases from J; bases unmatched to any gene: 15. There are 17 residues in the CDR3. Germline V lookup: CDR1 MDHEN, CDR2 SYDVKM.

The genes are TRBV7-2 and TRBJ2-1; D remains unclear. This CDR3 is built from 14 residues. V lost 5 bases, J lost 4 bases, and 12 bases lay in between. Germline V lookup: CDR1 SGHTA, CDR2 FQGNSA. For the CDR3, the DNA is TGTGCCAGCAGCGCGCGGAGCTATTACAATGAGCAGTTCTTC. It is translated as CASSARSYYNEQFF.

The J gene is TRBJ2-3, the V gene TRBV10-1, with D possibly matching TRBD1 (5 bases). The germline CDR1 and CDR2 sequences are WNHNN and SYGVQD (reference sequence). V was pared by 3 bases and J by 0 bases, with 10 bases between. The CDR3 sequence is 15 residues long. The CDR3 coding sequence is TGCGCCAGCAGTGAAGGAAAGGGGAGCACAGATACGCAGTATTTT. It yields the protein CASSEGKGSTDTQYF.

V is TRBV5-4 and J is TRBJ2-1, with unresolved D. The germline gives CDR1 SGHNT, CDR2 YYREEE (reference sequence). The length of the CDR3 is 15 residues. V was trimmed by 0 bases and J by 0 bases, leaving 7 bases between them. The CDR3 bases are TGTGCCAGCAGCTTGGACAGAAACTCCTACAATGAGCAGTTCTTC. Protein: CASSLDRNSYNEQFF.

The gene calls are TRBV2 and TRBJ2-7; TRBD2 is a possible D gene (5 bases). The CDR3 covers 14 residues. Trimming stripped 5 bases from V and 5 bases from J, with 16 bases between. Germline loops: CDR1 SNHLY, CDR2 FYNNEI. The CDR3 spells CASSMAWESHEQYF. The CDR3 nucleotides read TGTGCCAGCAGTATGGCGTGGGAGTCCCACGAGCAGTACTTC.

The V call is TRBV11-1, the J call TRBJ1-1; 8 bases line up with TRBD1. The CDR3 loop spans 15 amino acids. Germline V lookup: CDR1 SGHAT, CDR2 FQDESV (reference sequence). V was clipped by 5 bases and J by 0 bases; unmatched bases: 5. The CDR3 bases are TGTGCCAGCAGCCCAAGGACAGGGCTGAACACTGAAGCTTTCTTT. The encoded protein is CASSPRTGLNTEAFF.

The J gene is TRBJ1-6, the V gene TRBV28; D perhaps matches TRBD1 (6 bases). V was shortened by 9 bases and J by 0 bases, with 15 bases between the two germline ends. This CDR3 has 16 amino acids. Germline V gene sequence: CDR1 MDHEN, CDR2 SYDVKM. CDR3 in amino acids: CASKGGPLSYNSPLHF. In nucleotides, the CDR3 is TGTGCCAGTAAGGGGGGGCCCCTCTCCTATAATTCACCCCTCCACTTT.

The CDR3 DNA is TGTGCCAGCAGCTGGACTAGCGGATCCTACAATGAGCAGTTCTTC. Its protein product is CASSWTSGSYNEQFF. The chain joins TRBV7-2 to TRBJ2-1, with TRBD2 identical over 10 bases. Trimming took 4 bases from V and 1 from J; bases not matched to a gene: 1. CDR3 length: 15 amino acids. Germline assignment: CDR1 SGHTA and CDR2 FQGNSA.

The genes are TRBV15 and TRBJ2-1, with TRBD2 matching over 8 bases. The germline V gene encodes CDR1 LNHNV and CDR2 YYDKDF (reference sequence). V lost 0 bases, J lost 3 bases, and 10 bases stayed unmatched. The CDR3 sequence is 18 residues long. CDR3 nucleotide sequence: TGTGCCACCAGCAGAGACTTCCTTGCGGGAGGAAGCTACAATGAGCAGTTCTTC. It specifies CATSRDFLAGGSYNEQFF.

This chain connects TRBV5-5 to TRBJ1-4, with D perhaps matching TRBD1 (5 bases). V dropped 3 bases and J dropped 4 bases, with 10 bases sitting between them. There are 14 residues in the CDR3. Germline V CDR1 and CDR2: SGHKS, YYEKEE (reference sequence). CDR3 bases: TGTGCCAGCAGCTCTCTTGACAGTAATGAAAAACTGTTTTTT. Protein: CASSSLDSNEKLFF. The entire variable domain, with the rest obtained from reference TRBV5-5 and TRBJ1-4, is as follows: DAGVTQSPTHLIKTRGQQVTLRCSPISGHKSVSWYQQVLGQGPQFIFQYYEKEERGRGNFPDRFSARQFPNYSSELNVNALLLGDSALYLCASSSLDSNEKLFFGSGTQLSVL.

This chain uses TRBV5-1 with TRBJ1-1; TRBD1 is a possible D gene (5 bases). Germline lookup yields CDR1 SGHRS and CDR2 YFSETQ. The CDR3 is 14 amino acids. Trimming shortened V by 3 bases and J by 5 bases, and 14 bases separated the two germline ends. The CDR3 here is CASSYYDGGTEAFF. CDR3 coding DNA: TGCGCCAGCAGCTACTACGATGGGGGGACTGAAGCTTTCTTT.